This T cell receptor beta chain came from a study of cytomegalovirus exposure and HLA in healthy donors. Study-wide results and caveats: Prior analysis indicated that the majority of TCR beta V segments exhibited productivity approximately 87% or approximately 30% of the time.

Use of 60 Vbeta and 13 Jbeta primers characterized the PCR. Generated by immunoSEQ multiplex PCR, the TCRdb table keeps only in-frame clones and is missing some. Of around 170,000 clones listed, approximately 84% are singletons. V gave up 0 bases and J gave up 2 bases; unmatched junction bases: 0. Germline V gene sequence: CDR1 SGHTA, CDR2 FQGTGA. The CDR3 has 14 residues. In regard to this clone: Its cognate antigen is unknown.

This receptor was obtained from a man aged 45-65 years in good health and CMV-seropositive. The genes are TRBV7-3 and TRBJ2-5; 7 bases are shared with TRBD1. The sample consisted of PBMCs. The CDR3 loop reads CASSLTGQQETQYF. DNA of the CDR3: TGTGCCAGCAGCTTAACGGGACAGCAAGAGACCCAGTACTTC.